This T cell receptor (beta chain) emerged from a study of blood T cell repertoires in COVID-19 (dated by TCRdb to 2020 to 2022). Concerning the study at large: Collaborator samples came from the United States, Italy and Spain and covered acute and convalescent phases of COVID-19. The prospective study material was composed of cDNA or gDNA derived from T cells, B-cell-depleted T cells, or PBMCs. Subjects who had been exposed to COVID-19, were actively infected with it, or had recovered from it provided the deeply sampled blood TCRbeta repertoires that made up the dataset. A freely available public database, intended as a resource for researchers studying the immune response to SARS-CoV-2, is where the repertoires were released. The samples were drawn from the first 160 participants of the ongoing ImmuneRACE study and from 950 to 1,500 subjects provided by 6 global collaborators. Sample metadata almost always included a de-identified subject ID, COVID-19 status, age in years and sex. Where HLA class I and class II types were available, the types were taken from metadata supplied by the sample provider, not from assay-based typing. Results the study describes overall, beyond this receptor: How much clinical and demographic metadata was included differed by source and by participant, and the metadata was provided uncurated.

TCRbeta CDR3 regions were amplified from genomic DNA using the immunoSEQ Assay, a bias-controlled multiplex PCR. In the original analysis: The number of nucleated cells in each sample was estimated by amplification of reference gene primers within the assay. To quantify the absolute abundance of each unique TCRbeta CDR3 rearrangement, sequence reads were collapsed and filtered. For each sample, productive Simpson clonality was calculated as the square root of Simpson's diversity index across productive rearrangements. Imported from immuneACCESS, the table was reduced by TCRdb to in-frame sequences with V and J called. These copies leave out some clones; in studies compared against another copy, an unresolved V gene accounts for under half, and the cause of the remainder is not known. The DNA gave D and trimming, while V, J and clone size come from that table. The sample table shows about 370,000 clones, and 90% are seen once. The ten largest clones capture approximately 7% of the sample.

V and J are truncated by 6 bases and 2 bases respectively, leaving an intervening sequence of 11 bases. Including the terminal cysteine and phenylalanine, the CDR3 comprises 14 residues. Only the CDR3 DNA stays, 42 bases, in frame from base 1. The germline V gene yields MNHEY for CDR1 and SVGAGI for CDR2. Collaborating institutions collected whole blood in K2EDTA tubes following their own protocols. For TCRbeta analysis, collaborator samples were shipped as frozen whole blood, as isolated PBMCs, or as DNA extracted from either sample type. This clone has just one count. Its recognized antigen is unknown. Base qualities are not at hand, and no much larger clone is one base apart.

The receptor chain draws on TRBV6-5 and TRBJ1-5; the D segment cannot be called with confidence. The sample was peripheral blood. This clonotype originated in a man in his late teens or twenties with active or convalescent COVID-19. The CDR3 loop reads CASRSEYGNQPQHF. The DNA is as follows: TGTGCCAGCAGATCAGAATATGGCAATCAGCCCCAGCATTTT.